This TCR beta chain appears in the sequencing data of a study of cytomegalovirus exposure and HLA in healthy donors. V lost 0 bases and J 4 bases, leaving 10 bases between the germline ends. The germline V gene encodes CDR1 KGHSH and CDR2 LQKENI. This CDR3 has 16 residues. PCR amplification relied on 60 Vbeta primers (plus 13 Jbeta primers). This table comes from immunoSEQ multiplex PCR, and its TCRdb copy is limited to in-frame clones, with some not included. The sample consists of about 170,000 clones, 80% to 90% of them appearing once. The origin of this receptor is a male donor in good health and CMV-seronegative. J is TRBJ2-6 and V is TRBV18; possibly TRBD2 for D (5 bases). Sequencing input: PBMCs. The CDR3 region is CASSPPERSGANVLTF. The DNA of the CDR3 is TGTGCCAGCTCACCACCTGAGCGGTCCGGGGCCAACGTCCTGACTTTC.